The 23 T cell receptor beta chains given below trace back to one sample, sequenced in a study of blood T cells in healthy people across ages (dated by TCRdb to the mid-2010s). Library construction relied on 5' RACE. TCRdb names Illumina HiSeq 2500 as the instrument used. A second about 6 to 11 cycle PCR used a sample-barcoded 5' primer and a J-beta primer mix. TCRdb trimmed public reads at Q25 via fastp, called clones via MiXCR and kept in-frame beta chains. CDR3 protein duplicates are merged, each entry listing the most common genes and DNA. This sample has roughly 830,000 distinct CDR3 sequences in its table, and around two thirds of those were observed once. Of the sample, 28% is held by the ten largest clones. Sequencing was done on a sample of blood. Receptor source: a man aged 25-40 years in good health.

The table lists this clonotype with a few counts. The rearrangement joins TRBV20-1 to TRBJ2-3, with 8 bases fitting TRBD2. Germline loops: CDR1 DFQATT, CDR2 SNEGSKA (reference sequence). Trimming cost V 6 bases and J 4 bases; bases outside gene matches: 6. The CDR3 has 13 amino acids. The chain's CDR3 is CSARTSRPDTQYF. As DNA, the CDR3 is TGCAGTGCCCGGACTAGCCGCCCAGATACGCAGTATTTT.

The chain links TRBV12-3 or TRBV12-4 to TRBJ1-4, with D unclear. Trimming cost V 1 base and J 7 bases, with 7 bases left between them. The CDR3 runs to 13 residues. CDR3 in amino acids: CASSLVEFEKLFF. CDR3 bases: TGTGCCAGCAGTTTAGTGGAATTTGAAAAACTGTTTTTT.

This sequence joins TRBV9 and TRBJ1-2; TRBD1 is a possible D gene (5 bases). Deletions cut 0 bases from V and 1 base from J, with 13 bases between. The CDR3 extends over 16 amino acids. Germline loops: CDR1 SGDLS, CDR2 YYNGEE. Written as DNA, the CDR3 is TGTGCCAGCAGCGTAGCTAGGGGCACCCTTAACTATGGCTACACCTTC. It encodes CASSVARGTLNYGYTF.

V and J are TRBV27 and TRBJ2-5; 12 bases align to TRBD1. Germline V CDR1 and CDR2: MNHEY, SMNVEV (reference sequence). V trimming: 2 bases; J trimming: 11 bases; junction bases outside the gene matches: 18. There are 18 residues in the CDR3. In DNA form, the CDR3 reads TGTGCCAGCAGTTTAGAGGGGCTAGGGGGACAGGGGGCGCATGAGCAGTACTTC. It encodes CASSLEGLGGQGAHEQYF.

The chain carries TRBV6-2 or TRBV6-3 and TRBJ2-5; D may be TRBD1 (6 bases). V was trimmed by 6 bases and J by 5 bases, leaving 13 bases between them. CDR3 length: 13 residues. Germline CDR1 is MNHEY and CDR2 is SVGEGT. The CDR3 bases are TGTGCCAGCAGGACAGGCCCTTGGGAGACCCAGTACTTC. Residues: CASRTGPWETQYF.

The V gene is TRBV9, the J gene TRBJ2-1, with 10 nucleotides matching TRBD2. V was clipped by 5 bases and J by 4 bases; unmatched bases: 9. The germline V gene encodes CDR1 SGDLS and CDR2 YYNGEE. This CDR3 contains 16 residues. This CDR3 is CASSAYSGGNYNEQFF. The DNA for the CDR3 is TGTGCCAGCAGTGCCTATAGCGGGGGGAATTACAATGAGCAGTTCTTC.

As regards this clonotype: This may come from a read error, since a much larger clone is one base off. It is unclear where the CDR3 begins or ends on the DNA, so no DNA is shown, and the CDR3 is as TCRdb lists it. V is TRBV9 and J is TRBJ2-6. The CDR3 region is 14 residues in length, termini included. The V gene's germline CDR1 is SGDLS and CDR2 YYNGEE. The CDR3 spells CASSVAAGANVPTF.

V is TRBV9 and J is TRBJ2-1; D may match TRBD1 or TRBD2 (6 bases each). The germline V gene has CDR1 SGDLS and CDR2 YYNGEE. Trimming removed 3 bases from V and 5 bases from J, with 15 bases in between. CDR3 size: 15 residues. The chain's CDR3 is CASSDVGGRDNEQFF. The CDR3 DNA reads TGTGCCAGCAGCGATGTTGGGGGGCGGGACAATGAGCAGTTCTTC.

The gene calls are TRBV4-2 and TRBJ2-1; possibly TRBD1 or TRBD2 for D (5 bases each). Trimming pared 0 bases from V and 14 bases from J, leaving 17 bases between. The CDR3 is 14 residues long. The V gene's germline CDR1 is LGHNA and CDR2 YNFKEQ. The CDR3 DNA follows: TGTGCCAGCAGCCAAGAATTTCAAGGCAGGGAGAAGTTCTTC. Translating it yields CASSQEFQGREKFF.

V gene TRBV5-1 combines with J gene TRBJ2-1; 9 bases are shared with TRBD2. V dropped 0 bases and J dropped 2; count of bases not matched to a gene: 3. In germline, CDR1 is SGHRS, CDR2 YFSETQ. This CDR3 has 16 residues. The CDR3 sequence is CASSLGLAGPYNEQFF. CDR3 in DNA: TGCGCCAGCAGCTTGGGGCTAGCGGGGCCCTACAATGAGCAGTTCTTC. Combining the CDR3 with reference TRBV5-1 and TRBJ2-1 gives the whole variable domain KAGVTQTPRYLIKTRGQQVTLSCSPISGHRSVSWYQQTPGQGLQFLFEYFSETQRNKGNFPGRFSGRQFSNSRSEMNVSTLELGDSALYLCASSLGLAGPYNEQFFGPGTRLTVL.

Of note for this clonotype: A read error may be the cause here, since a much bigger clone is one base away. This chain uses TRBV6-5 with TRBJ2-1, with a weak D call TRBD2 (5 bases). Germline assignment: CDR1 MNHEY and CDR2 SVGAGI. CDR3 length equals 14 residues. V was cut by 2 bases and J by 4 bases, with 9 bases left in between. The CDR3 spells CASSYKPGYNEQFF. CDR3 coding DNA: TGTGCCAGCAGTTACAAGCCGGGATACAATGAGCAGTTCTTC.

The CDR3 bases are TGTGCCAGCAGTTCACAACAGATTCGGGAGACCCAGTACTTC. Its protein product is CASSSQQIRETQYF. The V and J genes are TRBV6-2 or TRBV6-3 and TRBJ2-5; D remains ambiguous. Germline CDR1 MNHEY, CDR2 SVGEGT. The V gene lost 4 bases and the J gene lost 5 bases, with 14 bases spanning the gap. The CDR3 covers 14 residues.

The V and J genes are TRBV11-1 and TRBJ2-7, with 9 bases matching TRBD2. CDR3 length equals 15 residues. Unmatched junction bases numbered 9, after V lost 6 bases and J lost 3 bases. Germline assignment: CDR1 SGHAT and CDR2 FQDESV (reference sequence). Here the CDR3 reads CASREKRGAHYEQYF. CDR3 coding DNA: TGTGCCAGCAGGGAAAAGCGGGGGGCTCACTACGAGCAGTACTTC.

The chain carries TRBV20-1 and TRBJ2-7, with D perhaps given as TRBD1 or TRBD2 (5 bases each). The germline V and J ends were trimmed by 8 bases and 3 bases, with 11 bases remaining between them. CDR1 and CDR2 (germline): DFQATT, SNEGSKA (reference sequence). The CDR3 runs 11 residues. DNA of the CDR3: TGCAGTTTAGGGACCAGCTACGAGCAGTACTTC. Amino acids: CSLGTSYEQYF.

This chain joins TRBV28 and TRBJ2-7; 9 bases agree with TRBD1. J was trimmed by 2 bases and V by 2 bases; bases with no gene match: 10. The length of the CDR3 is 17 residues. The germline V gene has CDR1 MDHEN and CDR2 SYDVKM. CDR3 sequence (DNA): TGTGCCAGCAGTTTAGGGATACCGGGACAGGGTGCCTACGAGCAGTACTTC. Translation: CASSLGIPGQGAYEQYF.

The chain uses TRBV14 and TRBJ1-3; unclear D gene. The CDR3 covers 15 residues. Germline V CDR1 and CDR2: SGHDN, FVKESK. The V gene lost 1 base and the J gene lost 2 bases, with 9 bases spanning the gap. This chain's CDR3 is CASSQGRGAGNTIYF. CDR3 sequence (DNA): TGTGCCAGCAGCCAAGGTCGTGGTGCTGGAAACACCATATATTTT. Using reference TRBV14 and TRBJ1-3 for the parts outside the CDR3, the full variable domain is EAGVTQFPSHSVIEKGQTVTLRCDPISGHDNLYWYRRVMGKEIKFLLHFVKESKQDESGMPNNRFLAERTGGTYSTLKVQPAELEDSGVYFCASSQGRGAGNTIYFGEGSWLTVV.

V is TRBV29-1 and J is TRBJ2-1; 9 bases agree with TRBD1. The CDR3 spans 14 residues. Germline V lookup: CDR1 SQVTM, CDR2 ANQGSEA. V was clipped by 1 base and J by 7 bases; unmatched bases: 5. The CDR3 here is CSVEGDRERNEQFF. The DNA of the CDR3 is TGCAGCGTTGAAGGGGACAGGGAAAGGAATGAGCAGTTCTTC.

The chain couples TRBV20-1 to TRBJ1-1; a weak D match, TRBD1 (5 bases). The CDR3 has 15 amino acids. Germline-derived CDR1 and CDR2 are DFQATT and SNEGSKA (reference sequence). Trimming shortened V by 0 bases and J by 2 bases, and 13 bases separated the two germline ends. The CDR3 loop reads CSARDLWGENTEAFF. CDR3 sequence (DNA): TGCAGTGCTAGAGATCTGTGGGGGGAAAACACTGAAGCTTTCTTT.

This clonotype came up a few times. The chain employs TRBV28 and TRBJ2-5, with 9 positions matching TRBD2. In germline, CDR1 is MDHEN, CDR2 SYDVKM. Trimming removed 5 bases from V and 5 bases from J; junction bases left unmatched: 6. The CDR3 has 14 residues. The CDR3: CASSPTSGRETQYF. The DNA for the CDR3 is TGTGCCAGCAGTCCGACTAGCGGTCGGGAGACCCAGTACTTC.

A word on this clonotype: At one end the junction does not follow the germline gene, possibly because of a read error. The chain has TRBV4-2 and TRBJ1-6; 7 bases align to TRBD1. The CDR3 runs 15 residues. CDR1 LGHNA and CDR2 YNFKEQ come from the germline V gene. The chain's CDR3 is CASSQGQGYNSLLHF. In DNA form, the CDR3 reads TGTGCCAGCAGCCAAGGACAGGGATATAATTCACTCCTCCACTTT.

This sequence joins TRBV7-9 and TRBJ2-3; 10 positions agree with TRBD1. Trimming at V came to 1 base and at J to 4 bases, leaving 8 bases not matched to a gene. Germline assignment: CDR1 SEHNR and CDR2 FQNEAQ (reference sequence). The CDR3 covers 17 residues. The CDR3 reads CASSLGSRDRGADTQYF. In DNA form, the CDR3 reads TGTGCCAGCAGCTTAGGATCTCGGGACAGGGGAGCAGATACGCAGTATTTT.

The J gene is TRBJ2-3, the V gene TRBV7-6; perhaps TRBD2 as D (6 bases). V was shortened by 4 bases and J by 1 base, with 15 bases between the two germline ends. Germline CDR1 reads SGHVS; CDR2 reads FNYEAQ. The CDR3 spans 16 residues. The DNA for the CDR3 is TGTGCCAGCAGCTCTCCCCCGGGGGTTCGCACAGATACGCAGTATTTT. This encodes CASSSPPGVRTDTQYF.

As concerns this clonotype: Mismatch with germline at one junction end may stem from a read error. The chain has TRBV7-7 and TRBJ2-5; 9 nucleotides agree with TRBD1. CDR1 and CDR2 (germline): SSHAT, FNYEAQ (reference sequence). This CDR3 has 15 amino acids. The CDR3 here is CASSLRDREGETQYF. In DNA, the CDR3 is TGTGCTAGCAGCTTAAGGGACAGGGAGGGAGAGACCCAGTACTTC.